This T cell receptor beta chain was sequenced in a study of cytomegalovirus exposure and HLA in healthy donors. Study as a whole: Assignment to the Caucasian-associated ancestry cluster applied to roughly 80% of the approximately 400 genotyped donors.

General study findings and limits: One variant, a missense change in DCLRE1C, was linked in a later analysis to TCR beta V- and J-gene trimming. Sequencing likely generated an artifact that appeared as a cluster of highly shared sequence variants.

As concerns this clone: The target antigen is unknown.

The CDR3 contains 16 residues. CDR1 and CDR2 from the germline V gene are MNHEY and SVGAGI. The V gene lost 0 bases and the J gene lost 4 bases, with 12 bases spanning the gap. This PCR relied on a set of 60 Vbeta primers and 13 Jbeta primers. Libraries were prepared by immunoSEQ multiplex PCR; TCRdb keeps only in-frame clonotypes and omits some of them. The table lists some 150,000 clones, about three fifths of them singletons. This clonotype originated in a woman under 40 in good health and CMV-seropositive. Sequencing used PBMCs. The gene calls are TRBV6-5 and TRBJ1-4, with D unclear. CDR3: CASSYSNAGRNEKLFF. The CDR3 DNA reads TGTGCCAGCAGTTACTCGAACGCGGGCCGTAATGAAAAACTGTTTTTT.